Following are 17 T cell receptor beta chains from one sample sequenced in a study of blood T cell repertoires in COVID-19. Profiling relied on immunoSEQ multiplex PCR, and the TCRdb table lists in-frame clones only, not all of them. The sample consists of roughly 410,000 clones, approximately 91% of them appearing once. The sample was peripheral blood. The receptors come from a woman aged 40 to 50 with COVID-19, enrolled during active disease.

The J gene is TRBJ1-1, the V gene TRBV6-5; 9 nucleotides match TRBD1. This CDR3 is built from 13 residues. Germline trimming cut 8 bases from V and 0 bases from J; bases unmatched to any gene: 1. Germline CDR1 is MNHEY and CDR2 is SVGAGI. The chain's CDR3 is CASGTGMNTEAFF. CDR3 DNA sequence: TGTGCCAGCGGGACAGGGATGAACACTGAAGCTTTCTTT.

The chain joins TRBV7-2 to TRBJ2-3, with D possibly being TRBD2 (5 bases). V lost 5 bases, J lost 6 bases, and 18 bases lay in between. The CDR3 loop spans 15 amino acids. CDR1 is SGHTA and CDR2 is FQGNSA in the germline V gene. The DNA for the CDR3 is TGTGCCAGCAGCCATCGCAGGCTAGGACTCGATACGCAGTATTTT. Its protein is CASSHRRLGLDTQYF.

A note on this clone: Other DNA sequences in the same sample also yield this CDR3. V gene TRBV5-1 combines with J gene TRBJ1-2; 10 nucleotides match TRBD1. The germline gives CDR1 SGHRS, CDR2 YFSETQ. This CDR3 has 14 residues. Trimming cost V 0 bases and J 4 bases; bases outside gene matches: 0. CDR3 residues: CASSLGQGAYGYTF. The CDR3 DNA reads TGCGCCAGCAGCTTGGGACAGGGGGCCTATGGCTACACCTTC. The entire variable domain, with the rest obtained from reference TRBV5-1 and TRBJ1-2, is as follows: KAGVTQTPRYLIKTRGQQVTLSCSPISGHRSVSWYQQTPGQGLQFLFEYFSETQRNKGNFPGRFSGRQFSNSRSEMNVSTLELGDSALYLCASSLGQGAYGYTFGSGTRLTVV.

The chain couples TRBV27 to TRBJ1-5; 7 bases are a match to TRBD1. This CDR3 is built from 14 residues. With V trimmed by 3 bases and J by 6 bases, 5 bases remained unmatched. Germline V gives CDR1 MNHEY, CDR2 SMNVEV (reference sequence). CDR3 region: CASSFVSGGQPQHF. The CDR3 nucleotides are TGTGCCAGCAGTTTCGTGTCAGGGGGTCAGCCCCAGCATTTT.

This rearrangement joins TRBV9 to TRBJ2-3; TRBD2 aligns across 12 bases. There are 15 residues in the CDR3. Germline CDR1 is SGDLS and CDR2 is YYNGEE. The V and J ends lost 3 bases and 8 bases, in that order; junction bases with no gene match: 7. The CDR3 here is CASSGPGLAGGTQYF. The CDR3 DNA follows: TGTGCCAGCAGCGGCCCGGGACTAGCGGGCGGTACGCAGTATTTT.

J is TRBJ2-1 and V is TRBV27; no reliable D call. Deletions cut 8 bases from V and 0 bases from J, with 11 bases between. Germline loops: CDR1 MNHEY, CDR2 SMNVEV (reference sequence). The CDR3 runs 14 residues. CDR3 residues: CASRDASSYNEQFF. The CDR3 DNA reads as TGTGCCAGCCGTGATGCTAGCTCCTACAATGAGCAGTTCTTC.

The chain has TRBV19 and TRBJ1-5; unclear D gene. There are 16 residues in the CDR3. Trimming took off 4 bases at V and 1 base at J, with 14 bases between the two ends. CDR1 LNHDA and CDR2 SQIVND come from the germline V gene (reference sequence). The CDR3, as DNA: TGTGCCAGTAGTACCCGGAGAAGAGGGAGCAATCAGCCCCAGCATTTT. Encoded protein: CASSTRRRGSNQPQHF.

The V call is TRBV28, the J call TRBJ1-4, with 10 bases that match TRBD1. Trimming took 1 base from V and 8 from J; bases not matched to a gene: 7. Germline CDR1 reads MDHEN; CDR2 reads SYDVKM. This CDR3 is 16 amino acids long. CDR3 DNA sequence: TGTGCCAGCAGTTTATCAAGACAGGGGGCCAGGGAAAAACTGTTTTTT. Protein product: CASSLSRQGAREKLFF.

This rearrangement joins TRBV29-1 to TRBJ2-3; TRBD1 agrees at 7 bases. With 6 bases clipped from V and 0 bases from J, the junction kept 3 bases outside the gene matches. There are 13 residues in the CDR3. CDR1 and CDR2 (germline): SQVTM, ANQGSEA. The CDR3: CSVWTGSTDTQYF. The CDR3 coding sequence is TGCAGCGTCTGGACAGGAAGCACAGATACGCAGTATTTT.

This chain connects TRBV19 to TRBJ1-4, with 7 bases that match TRBD1. The germline V gene has CDR1 LNHDA and CDR2 SQIVND (reference sequence). The J segment lost 2 bases and the V segment lost 4 bases, leaving 7 bases of the junction unmatched. The length of the CDR3 is 16 residues. In DNA, the CDR3 is TGTGCCAGTAGTACGACCAACAGGGGCACTAATGAAAAACTGTTTTTT. Amino acids: CASSTTNRGTNEKLFF.

The chain links TRBV7-8 to TRBJ1-1; the D is unclear. The germline V gene has CDR1 SGHVS and CDR2 FQNEAQ. This CDR3 is 15 amino acids long. With 1 base removed from V and 4 bases from J, the gap between germline ends came to 13 bases. The DNA of the CDR3 is TGTGCCAGCAGCTTAGGCAGGCCCGAGAGCACTGAAGCTTTCTTT. This gives the protein CASSLGRPESTEAFF.

V gene TRBV5-1 combines with J gene TRBJ1-5, with D maybe TRBD1 (5 bases). Per the germline V gene, CDR1 is SGHRS and CDR2 is YFSETQ. Deletions cut 0 bases from V and 1 base from J, with 14 bases between. The CDR3 length is 17 residues. CDR3 region: CASSLGLGGTSNQPQHF. CDR3 coding DNA: TGCGCCAGCAGCTTGGGTCTTGGAGGGACCAGCAATCAGCCCCAGCATTTT.

The V call is TRBV10-2, the J call TRBJ1-1, with 8 bases identical to TRBD1. The germline gives CDR1 WSHSY, CDR2 SAAADI. The CDR3 covers 16 residues. With V trimmed by 5 bases and J by 0 bases, 8 bases remained unmatched. CDR3 in amino acids: CASSRGTGTVNTEAFF. The CDR3 coding sequence is TGCGCCAGCAGTAGGGGGACAGGAACTGTGAACACTGAAGCTTTCTTT.

This chain links TRBV29-1 with TRBJ1-1, with 9 nucleotides matching TRBD1. Germline-derived CDR1 and CDR2 are SQVTM and ANQGSEA. Trimming cost V 6 bases and J 1 base; bases outside gene matches: 3. CDR3 size: 13 residues. CDR3 residues: CSVPGQGNTEAFF. The CDR3 DNA follows: TGCAGCGTGCCGGGACAGGGGAACACTGAAGCTTTCTTT. The variable domain in full, with the rest retrieved from reference TRBV29-1 and TRBJ1-1, is SAVISQKPSRDICQRGTSLTIQCQVDSQVTMMFWYRQQPGQSLTLIATANQGSEATYESGFVIDKFPISRPNLTFSTLTVSNMSPEDSSIYLCSVPGQGNTEAFFGQGTRLTVV.

V and J are TRBV2 and TRBJ2-7; 7 bases fit TRBD1. V dropped 6 bases and J dropped 1; count of bases not matched to a gene: 3. The CDR3 has 13 residues. Germline-derived CDR1 and CDR2 are SNHLY and FYNNEI. DNA for the CDR3: TGTGCCAGCAGCGTGGGACAGTCCTACGAGCAGTACTTC. Protein sequence: CASSVGQSYEQYF.

V usage is TRBV3-1 (or the pseudogene TRBV3-2) and J usage is TRBJ1-1; unclear D gene. This CDR3 spans 13 amino acids. From germline, CDR1 is LGHDT and CDR2 YNNKEL (reference sequence). The V gene lost 2 bases and the J gene lost 3 bases, with 7 bases spanning the gap. Here the CDR3 DNA reads TGTGCCAGCAGCCAAAGGAGGGACACTGAAGCTTTCTTT. It codes for CASSQRRDTEAFF.

The rearrangement links TRBV27 to TRBJ2-5, with TRBD2 identical over 13 bases. The CDR3 covers 14 residues. J lost 7 bases, V lost 4 bases, and 3 bases had no gene match. Germline V gene sequence: CDR1 MNHEY, CDR2 SMNVEV (reference sequence). CDR3 sequence: CASSYRLAGGTQYF. CDR3 sequence (DNA): TGTGCCAGCAGTTACAGACTAGCGGGGGGGACCCAGTACTTC.